This T cell receptor beta chain appears in the sequencing data of a study of OX40 agonist ivuxolimab in advanced cancers. The sampling schedule covered blood at baseline, cycle 4 day 1, and cycle 7 day 1. The length of the CDR3 is 15 residues. With V trimmed by 5 bases and J by 0 bases, 7 bases remained unmatched. Germline CDR1 and CDR2: SGHNT and YENEEA. Generated by immunoSEQ multiplex PCR, the TCRdb table keeps only in-frame clones and is missing some. The sample lists 60,000 to 100,000 clones; around 92% were seen once. In its sample, this clone was seen once. Sequenced here: CD4+ or CD8+ T cells sorted from blood, sampled in a trial of the OX40 agonist ivuxolimab. The rearrangement links TRBV11-3 to TRBJ2-7; TRBD1 matches at 7 bases. This sequence was found in an adult with an advanced solid tumor such as melanoma, head and neck, liver or kidney cancer. The DNA of the CDR3 is TGTGCCAGCAGCCCCCCGGACAGGACCTCCTACGAGCAGTACTTC. The encoded protein is CASSPPDRTSYEQYF.